The entry that follows covers one TCR beta chain sequence. What it binds is not known. The sample comes from a study of tumor and adjacent non-tumor tissue in lung cancer. About the research overall: The cohort had 12 adenocarcinoma, 2 squamous cell and 1 small cell patients. Patients were aged about 30 to 76, fewer than twelve men and about 5 women, stage I to III.

Points from the study as a whole: In normal lung, the top 100 clones were significantly more dominant than in tumor.

The library came from three nested PCR rounds adapted from ARM-PCR protocols. TCRdb analysed the multiplex PCR reads with MiXCR anew, one entry per CDR3 protein. This table holds 90,000 to 120,000 distinct CDR3 sequences, 60% to 80% found once. RNA was extracted from bulk tissue without any cell sorting. Distant lung tissue was collected more than 3 cm away from the tumor edge. Germline loops: CDR1 DFQATT, CDR2 SNEGSKA (reference sequence). The CDR3 sequence is 13 residues long. Sequenced: distant non-tumor lung tissue. The chain carries TRBV20-1 and TRBJ2-7, with a weak D call TRBD2 (6 bases). The TCR sequence derives from a man younger than 40 with non-small cell lung cancer. In DNA, the CDR3 is TGCTGTGGGATACTATCGGGAGCAAGGGAGCAGTACTTC. Translating it yields CCGILSGAREQYF.